What follows are 30 T cell receptor beta chains derived from one specimen sequenced in a study of blood T cell repertoires in COVID-19. Produced via immunoSEQ multiplex PCR; TCRdb's table is partial and in-frame only. Of roughly 200,000 clones listed, approximately 90% are singletons. Sequencing input: PBMCs or T cells enriched from blood (not recorded which). These receptors were obtained from a man between 18 and 29 years old with acute COVID-19.

This clone was seen only a few times. In DNA, the CDR3 is TGTGCCATCAGTGAGTCACGGGGAAATGGAAATGAAAAACTGTTTTTT. It encodes CAISESRGNGNEKLFF. The rearrangement joins TRBV10-3 to TRBJ1-4, with no clear D. From germline, CDR1 is ENHRY and CDR2 SYGVKD. The CDR3 is 16 amino acids. V lost 0 bases and J 5 bases, leaving 13 bases between the germline ends.

The chain has TRBV29-1 and TRBJ2-1; 9 positions agree with TRBD1. V lost 3 bases and J lost 5; bases outside the gene matches: 11. Germline V gene sequence: CDR1 SQVTM, CDR2 ANQGSEA. The CDR3 consists of 16 residues. This chain's CDR3 is CSVEPDRDREDNEQFF. CDR3 DNA: TGCAGCGTTGAGCCCGACCGGGACAGGGAAGACAATGAGCAGTTCTTC.

This rearrangement joins TRBV5-1 to TRBJ2-3; 10 bases line up with TRBD2. CDR1 SGHRS and CDR2 YFSETQ come from the germline V gene. This CDR3 spans 15 amino acids. With V trimmed by 7 bases and J by 5 bases, 10 bases remained unmatched. This chain's CDR3 is CASQGSSGSQDTQYF. The CDR3 DNA reads TGCGCCAGCCAAGGGTCTAGCGGGAGTCAAGATACGCAGTATTTT.

This clone was seen just once. The chain employs TRBV10-3 and TRBJ2-7; 7 bases fit TRBD2. The CDR3 runs to 14 residues. Per germline, CDR1 ENHRY and CDR2 SYGVKD. V was clipped by 4 bases and J by 5 bases; unmatched bases: 8. CDR3 nucleotide sequence: TGTGCCATCAGTGGGGGGGGGACTCTCGACGAGCAGTACTTC. It yields the protein CAISGGGTLDEQYF.

The chain links TRBV6-5 to TRBJ1-2, with 8 bases fitting TRBD1. The V gene end was trimmed by 2 bases and the J gene end by 7 bases; junction bases not matched to a gene: 9. The germline V gene has CDR1 MNHEY and CDR2 SVGAGI. The CDR3 has 15 residues. Here the CDR3 DNA reads TGTGCCAGCAGTTACACAGACAGGGGCTTAACTGGCTACACCTTC. This encodes CASSYTDRGLTGYTF.

This clone was detected once. The V call is TRBV4-1, the J call TRBJ1-2; 9 bases are shared with TRBD1. Germline V gene sequence: CDR1 MGHRA, CDR2 YSYEKL. V was pared by 4 bases and J by 3 bases, with 6 bases of the junction left unmatched. The CDR3 runs to 15 residues. The CDR3 coding sequence is TGCGCCAGCAGCCCGGGACAGGGATCCGACTATGGCTACACCTTC. Translated: CASSPGQGSDYGYTF.

The chain combines TRBV18 with TRBJ1-1; 7 bases match TRBD1. V dropped 2 bases and J dropped 3; count of bases not matched to a gene: 3. CDR1 is KGHSH and CDR2 is LQKENI in the germline V gene. The CDR3 spans 14 residues. In nucleotides, the CDR3 is TGTGCCAGCTCACCAAGCAGGGGGGACACTGAAGCTTTCTTT. Encoded protein: CASSPSRGDTEAFF.

The chain links TRBV5-5 to TRBJ2-7, with D possibly being TRBD1 (6 bases). The germline V and J ends were trimmed by 3 bases and 5 bases, with 15 bases remaining between them. The CDR3 is 14 residues long. Germline CDR1 and CDR2: SGHKS and YYEKEE (reference sequence). Written as DNA, the CDR3 is TGTGCCAGCAGCTCGGACAGTTACATCGACGAGCAGTACTTC. Amino acid sequence: CASSSDSYIDEQYF.

A single count supports this clone. The rearrangement uses TRBV28 and TRBJ1-1; 7 bases are shared with TRBD1. Germline values: CDR1 MDHEN, CDR2 SYDVKM. The J segment lost 1 base and the V segment lost 3 bases, leaving 5 bases of the junction unmatched. This CDR3 is 15 amino acids long. CDR3 sequence (DNA): TGTGCCAGCAGTTTTCCCCGACAGGGGAACACTGAAGCTTTCTTT. Its translation is CASSFPRQGNTEAFF.

In DNA, the CDR3 is TGTGCCAGCAGCTTAGCGCAGGTCAATGAGCAGTTCTTC. This gives the protein CASSLAQVNEQFF. The chain employs TRBV7-9 and TRBJ2-1; D call uncertain. The germline V gene encodes CDR1 SEHNR and CDR2 FQNEAQ (reference sequence). V shed 0 bases and J shed 6 bases, with 6 bases lying between them. This CDR3 spans 13 amino acids.

This chain links TRBV5-1 with TRBJ2-1; perhaps TRBD2 as D (5 bases). This CDR3 has 13 amino acids. The V end was cut by 4 bases, the J end by 3 bases, with 8 bases between. CDR1 and CDR2 (germline): SGHRS, YFSETQ. CDR3 nucleotides: TGCGCCAGCAGCCCCGGGATCTACAATGAGCAGTTCTTC. Translated, it gives CASSPGIYNEQFF.

The chain couples TRBV7-9 to TRBJ2-3, with TRBD2 identical over 15 bases. This CDR3 comprises 18 residues. Trimming at V came to 7 bases and at J to 1 base, leaving 9 bases not matched to a gene. Germline CDR1 SEHNR, CDR2 FQNEAQ (reference sequence). In nucleotides, the CDR3 is TGTGCCAGCACCACGGGACTAGCGGGAGGTTTTGGCACAGATACGCAGTATTTT. It is translated as CASTTGLAGGFGTDTQYF. Based on the CDR3 plus reference TRBV7-9 and TRBJ2-3, the full variable domain is DTGVSQNPRHKITKRGQNVTFRCDPISEHNRLYWYRQTLGQGPEFLTYFQNEAQLEKSRLLSDRFSAERPKGSFSTLEIQRTEQGDSAMYLCASTTGLAGGFGTDTQYFGPGTRLTVL.

The V and J genes are TRBV10-1 and TRBJ2-2; 8 bases fit TRBD2. The CDR3 contains 18 residues. The germline V gene encodes CDR1 WNHNN and CDR2 SYGVQD (reference sequence). The J segment lost 6 bases and the V segment lost 7 bases, leaving 19 bases of the junction unmatched. CDR3 loop: CASTAGGSGSRIPGELFF. Written as DNA, the CDR3 is TGCGCCAGCACCGCCGGAGGAAGCGGGAGCCGGATCCCCGGGGAGCTGTTTTTT.

V usage is TRBV6-1 and J usage is TRBJ2-7; 9 bases are shared with TRBD2. The trim removed 1 base at V and 3 bases at J, leaving 4 bases unmatched. The CDR3 contains 15 residues. CDR1 is MNHNS and CDR2 is SASEGT in the germline V gene. Here the CDR3 reads CASSEGTSADYEQYF. CDR3 coding DNA: TGTGCCAGCAGTGAAGGGACTAGCGCCGACTACGAGCAGTACTTC.

The V gene is TRBV29-1, the J gene TRBJ2-1, with TRBD2 matching 13 bases. The ends lost 6 bases at V and 8 bases at J; junction bases unmatched: 7. CDR1 and CDR2 from the germline V gene are SQVTM and ANQGSEA. This CDR3 is built from 14 residues. The CDR3 is CSVLLAGGNDEQFF. The CDR3, as DNA: TGCAGCGTCCTACTAGCGGGAGGGAACGATGAGCAGTTCTTC.

The genes are TRBV19 and TRBJ2-7; D is possibly TRBD1 (6 bases). The CDR3 runs 15 residues. Looked up from germline, CDR1 is LNHDA and CDR2 is SQIVND (reference sequence). The V and J ends lost 5 bases and 4 bases respectively, with 18 bases between them. CDR3 sequence reads: CASSPVAGRGYEQYF. For the CDR3, the DNA is TGTGCCAGTAGTCCAGTCGCGGGCAGGGGTTACGAGCAGTACTTC.

The chain recombines TRBV6-4 with TRBJ1-5, with a weak D call TRBD1 (6 bases). The length of the CDR3 is 15 residues. Germline CDR1 is MRHNA and CDR2 is SNTAGT. Trimming cost V 7 bases and J 5 bases, with 18 bases left between them. CDR3 DNA: TGTGCCAGCACACAGGACAGAACTAAGGATCAGCCCCAGCATTTT. Translating it yields CASTQDRTKDQPQHF.

J is TRBJ2-5 and V is TRBV5-4, with D maybe TRBD1 (6 bases). The V gene's germline CDR1 is SGHNT and CDR2 YYREEE (reference sequence). Deletions cut 5 bases from V and 4 bases from J, with 12 bases between. This CDR3 has 13 residues. CDR3 in DNA: TGTGCCAGCAGTGTGAGGGGGAGAGAGACCCAGTACTTC. Residues: CASSVRGRETQYF.

The genes are TRBV27 and TRBJ2-7; D gene ambiguous. The CDR3 covers 14 residues. Germline-derived CDR1 and CDR2 are MNHEY and SMNVEV (reference sequence). V was clipped by 2 bases and J by 3 bases, with 11 bases between them. DNA for the CDR3: TGTGCCAGCAGTTTAGACATGAACATCTACGAGCAGTACTTC. Its protein is CASSLDMNIYEQYF.

J is TRBJ2-7 and V is TRBV28; the match to TRBD1 covers 9 bases. The ends lost 6 bases at V and 7 bases at J; junction bases unmatched: 16. The CDR3 runs 16 residues. CDR1 and CDR2 from the germline V gene are MDHEN and SYDVKM. CDR3 amino acids: CASRPPPGQGMREQYF. The CDR3, as DNA: TGTGCCAGCAGGCCCCCCCCCGGACAGGGGATGAGGGAGCAGTACTTC. Variable domain in full (rest from reference TRBV28 and TRBJ2-7): DVKVTQSSRYLVKRTGEKVFLECVQDMDHENMFWYRQDPGLGLRLIYFSYDVKMKEKGDIPEGYSVSREKKERFSLILESASTNQTSMYLCASRPPPGQGMREQYFGPGTRLTVT.

The chain uses TRBV18 and TRBJ2-7; TRBD1 aligns across 10 bases. Germline-derived CDR1 and CDR2 are KGHSH and LQKENI. The J segment lost 3 bases and the V segment lost 2 bases, leaving 7 bases of the junction unmatched. CDR3 length equals 16 residues. The CDR3 loop is CASSPRTGGTLYEQYF. DNA for the CDR3: TGTGCCAGCTCACCAAGGACAGGGGGGACTCTCTACGAGCAGTACTTC.

This chain joins TRBV6-2 or TRBV6-3 and TRBJ2-3, with 8 positions matching TRBD2. The V gene's germline CDR1 is MNHEY and CDR2 SVGEGT. CDR3 length: 15 amino acids. The ends lost 4 bases at V and 2 bases at J; junction bases unmatched: 5. DNA of the CDR3: TGTGCCAGCAGTTTCGGCGGGGGGAACACAGATACGCAGTATTTT. It specifies CASSFGGGNTDTQYF.

The chain carries TRBV30 and TRBJ2-7, with 8 positions matching TRBD1. The CDR3 is 16 amino acids. V shed 0 bases, J shed 2 bases, and the junction held 9 bases outside the gene matches. CDR1 is GTSNPN and CDR2 is SVGIG in the germline V gene (reference sequence). The CDR3, as DNA: TGTGCCTGGAGTGTTGGTCCCGGGACAGGAACCTACGAGCAGTACTTC. It encodes CAWSVGPGTGTYEQYF.

In nucleotides, the CDR3 is TGTGCCAGCAGTGAAGCGAGCGGCCAAAACATTCAGTACTTC. As protein: CASSEASGQNIQYF. The rearrangement joins TRBV2 to TRBJ2-4, with D perhaps matching TRBD2 (5 bases). Deletions cut 0 bases from V and 5 bases from J, with 8 bases between. Germline lookup yields CDR1 SNHLY and CDR2 FYNNEI. This CDR3 region has 14 residues.

This clone appeared many times. This chain links TRBV2 with TRBJ1-2, with D unresolved. The V gene lost 3 bases and the J gene lost 3 bases, with 5 bases spanning the gap. CDR3 length: 12 residues. Germline V CDR1 and CDR2: SNHLY, FYNNEI. This CDR3 is CASSDEDYGYTF. The CDR3 DNA is TGTGCCAGCAGTGATGAGGACTATGGCTACACCTTC.

The rearrangement links TRBV2 to TRBJ2-2; 10 bases align to TRBD2. The CDR3 spans 15 residues. V shed 6 bases and J 5 bases; nucleotides not matched to a gene: 6. Germline V CDR1 and CDR2: SNHLY, FYNNEI. The DNA of the CDR3 is TGTGCCAGCAGAGCTAGCGGGAGCGGGACCGGGGAGCTGTTTTTT. This sequence encodes CASRASGSGTGELFF.

The chain links TRBV7-8 to TRBJ2-3; 13 nucleotides line up with TRBD2. Germline trimming cut 1 base from V and 11 bases from J; bases unmatched to any gene: 12. CDR1 and CDR2 (germline): SGHVS, FQNEAQ. This CDR3 region has 17 residues. The DNA of the CDR3 is TGTGCCAGCAGCTTAGTTCGGACTAGCGGGAGACTCCGTCAGCAGTATTTT. Its translation is CASSLVRTSGRLRQQYF.

This clone was observed once. The gene calls are TRBV6-5 and TRBJ2-7; 8 nucleotides agree with TRBD2. The V gene end was trimmed by 4 bases and the J gene end by 6 bases; junction bases not matched to a gene: 8. The CDR3 is 14 residues long. Germline V gene data show CDR1 as MNHEY and CDR2 as SVGAGI. The CDR3 here is CASSSGLGEFEQYF. Here the CDR3 DNA reads TGTGCCAGCAGTTCGGGACTAGGGGAGTTCGAGCAGTACTTC.

CDR3 sequence (DNA): TGCAGCGTTACCGGGACAGGAAACAATGAGCAGTTCTTC. As protein: CSVTGTGNNEQFF. The chain uses TRBV29-1 and TRBJ2-1; 8 bases are a match to TRBD1. The CDR3 has 13 amino acids. V dropped 5 bases and J dropped 5; count of bases not matched to a gene: 5. The germline gives CDR1 SQVTM, CDR2 ANQGSEA.

V gene TRBV19 combines with J gene TRBJ2-5; 7 nucleotides agree with TRBD1. The ends lost 2 bases at V and 0 bases at J; junction bases unmatched: 12. The CDR3 extends over 18 amino acids. Germline loops: CDR1 LNHDA, CDR2 SQIVND (reference sequence). CDR3 sequence reads: CASSITGTALVHQETQYF. CDR3 bases: TGTGCCAGTAGTATAACCGGGACAGCCTTGGTACACCAAGAGACCCAGTACTTC.